This TCR beta chain emerged from a study of blood T cell repertoires in COVID-19. Across the whole study: Specimens from acute and convalescent COVID-19 originated in the United States, Italy and Spain. Sources were T cells, B-cell-depleted T cells, or PBMCs; the material itself was cDNA or gDNA.

Study processing details: The authors estimated nucleated cell counts from reference gene primer amplification. Libraries were prepared by immunoSEQ multiplex PCR; TCRdb keeps only in-frame clonotypes and omits some of them. For V, J and clone size, that table is used; D and trimming come from the DNA. The table has tens of thousands of clones, about 86% seen once. This receptor was taken from a man between 70 and 80 years old with acute or convalescent COVID-19. Sample: peripheral blood.

The CDR3 region is CASSLRSEANEKLFF. The CDR3 coding sequence is TGCGCCAGCAGCTTGAGGAGTGAAGCTAATGAAAAACTGTTTTTT. The V gene is TRBV5-1, the J gene TRBJ1-4; D remains ambiguous. Per the germline V gene, CDR1 is SGHRS and CDR2 is YFSETQ. Trimming removed 1 base at V and 3 bases at J, with 10 bases between. This CDR3 comprises 15 residues.